This T cell receptor (beta chain) was sequenced for a study of blood T cell repertoires in COVID-19. Study summary: In each case, the material was cDNA or gDNA derived from T cells, B-cell-depleted T cells, or PBMCs.

TCRdb keeps only in-frame clones here, not all; method: immunoSEQ multiplex PCR. The data show 250,000 to 350,000 clones, roughly 89% seen once. Only a few counts were recorded for this clone. Germline V gene sequence: CDR1 SGHVS, CDR2 FQNEAQ. The CDR3 loop spans 15 amino acids. Trimming cost V 0 bases and J 4 bases, with 10 bases left between them. Grouping used clinical history reported by participants in a survey and questionnaire. The sequencing sample was made of PBMCs or T cells enriched from blood (not recorded which). This sequence was found in a woman aged 18 to 35 with acute COVID-19. The V gene is TRBV7-8, the J gene TRBJ1-5; D uncertain. CDR3 nucleotides: TGTGCCAGCAGCTTAGCGCTGGGAGGGAATCAGCCCCAGCATTTT. Translation: CASSLALGGNQPQHF.